The 14 T cell receptor beta chains below all came from one sample that was sequenced in a study of Ad26.COV2.S vaccination and SARS-CoV-2 variants. The sample's treatment: roughly 19 received Ad26.COV2.S at low or high dose, single or two shots; five or six received placebo; per-sample allocation not given. Each sample was drawn 63 days after the first injection (of vaccine or placebo). Clones were sequenced by immunoSEQ multiplex PCR, and TCRdb holds only the in-frame ones, with some missing. The table has approximately 500,000 clones, around 88% seen once; the top ten hold more than 10%. This sample comprised peripheral blood, obtained in a trial of Ad26.COV2.S vaccine versus placebo. These receptors originate from a person aged 18-65 years who received the Ad26.COV2.S COVID-19 vaccine or a placebo.

The rearrangement joins TRBV30 to TRBJ2-3; possible D gene TRBD1, 6 bases. V was cut by 5 bases and J by 2 bases, with 17 bases left in between. The CDR3 length is 15 residues. Germline V lookup: CDR1 GTSNPN, CDR2 SVGIG (reference sequence). The CDR3 loop is CAWGGAGLVTDTQYF. DNA of the CDR3: TGTGCCTGGGGGGGCGCGGGTCTGGTCACAGATACGCAGTATTTT.

The chain carries TRBV5-1 and TRBJ1-3; tentative D call: TRBD1 (5 bases). Per the germline V gene, CDR1 is SGHRS and CDR2 is YFSETQ. V lost 4 bases and J 3 bases, leaving 11 bases between the germline ends. This CDR3 contains 14 residues. The CDR3 DNA sequence: TGCGCCAGCAGCCCCAGAGGGGATGGAAACACCATATATTTT. The encoded protein is CASSPRGDGNTIYF. Looking up the rest from reference TRBV5-1 and TRBJ1-3 gives the full variable domain: KAGVTQTPRYLIKTRGQQVTLSCSPISGHRSVSWYQQTPGQGLQFLFEYFSETQRNKGNFPGRFSGRQFSNSRSEMNVSTLELGDSALYLCASSPRGDGNTIYFGEGSWLTVV.

The sample holds one count of this clone. The V gene is TRBV5-8, the J gene TRBJ1-1; maybe TRBD1 (5 bases). V was shortened by 6 bases and J by 11 bases, with 17 bases between the two germline ends. Germline V gene lookup returns CDR1 SGHTS and CDR2 YDEGEE. The CDR3 totals 12 residues. CDR3 nucleotides: TGTGCCAGCACACAGACCGGGACCCGGGCTTTCTTT. Translated: CASTQTGTRAFF. Looking up the rest from reference TRBV5-8 and TRBJ1-1 gives the full variable domain: EAGVTQSPTHLIKTRGQQATLRCSPISGHTSVYWYQQALGLGLQFLLWYDEGEERNRGNFPPRFSGRQFPNYSSELNVNALELEDSALYLCASTQTGTRAFFGQGTRLTVV.

The chain links TRBV2 to TRBJ1-2; D is unclear. Per the germline V gene, CDR1 is SNHLY and CDR2 is FYNNEI. V lost 6 bases and J 4 bases, leaving 12 bases between the germline ends. CDR3 length: 13 amino acids. In nucleotides, the CDR3 is TGTGCCAGCAGACCCTCCGGGAGCTATGGCTACACCTTC. Translated: CASRPSGSYGYTF.

J is TRBJ2-3 and V is TRBV7-7, with D uncertain. This CDR3 spans 13 amino acids. Trimming cost V 1 base and J 6 bases, with 8 bases left between them. Germline lookup yields CDR1 SSHAT and CDR2 FNYEAQ (reference sequence). CDR3 DNA: TGTGCCAGCAGCTTAGACTTGGGGGATACGCAGTATTTT. The encoded protein is CASSLDLGDTQYF.

This clone was counted a single time. The genes are TRBV7-2 and TRBJ2-3; TRBD1 agrees at 7 bases. The germline CDR1 and CDR2 sequences are SGHTA and FQGNSA. V lost 1 base, J lost 6 bases, and 4 bases stayed unmatched. CDR3 size: 14 residues. As DNA, the CDR3 is TGTGCCAGCAGCTTAGTAGGGGGCGCCGATACGCAGTATTTT. Protein product: CASSLVGGADTQYF.

The chain has TRBV24-1 and TRBJ2-5, with D unclear. V was pared by 4 bases and J by 5 bases, with 16 bases between. CDR3 length: 15 residues. Germline V gives CDR1 KGHDR, CDR2 SFDVKD. The CDR3 sequence is CATSDAGPTRETQYF. The CDR3 DNA is TGTGCCACCAGTGACGCCGGACCCACCCGGGAGACCCAGTACTTC.

This clone has a handful of counts. This chain connects TRBV6-5 to TRBJ2-5, with no clear D. Germline CDR1 and CDR2: MNHEY and SVGAGI. With 4 bases removed from V and 5 bases from J, the gap between germline ends came to 17 bases. The CDR3 covers 15 residues. CDR3 in amino acids: CASSLAPSVRETQYF. CDR3 DNA: TGTGCCAGCAGTTTAGCCCCGTCGGTCCGCGAGACCCAGTACTTC.

This clone was seen only once. The rearrangement joins TRBV6-5 to TRBJ1-5; tentatively, D is TRBD1 (5 bases). CDR1 and CDR2 (germline): MNHEY, SVGAGI. The CDR3 totals 13 residues. V was clipped by 6 bases and J by 6 bases, with 12 bases between them. Written as DNA, the CDR3 is TGTGCCAGCAGCGCGACCAGGGCTCAGCCCCAGCATTTT. Its protein product is CASSATRAQPQHF.

This chain links TRBV11-3 with TRBJ2-7, with D unclear. The germline gives CDR1 SGHNT, CDR2 YENEEA. The CDR3 is 13 residues long. Trimming left V 5 bases short and J 6 bases short, with 14 bases between. CDR3 amino acids: CASSVLSSGEQYF. The CDR3 DNA reads as TGTGCCAGCAGCGTACTCTCTTCTGGCGAGCAGTACTTC.

The J gene is TRBJ2-1, the V gene TRBV15, with D perhaps matching TRBD2 (6 bases). V was trimmed by 1 base and J by 6 bases, leaving 10 bases between them. The CDR3 totals 14 residues. CDR1 LNHNV and CDR2 YYDKDF come from the germline V gene (reference sequence). CDR3 DNA sequence: TGTGCCACCAGCAGAGGATGGACTACCAATGAGCAGTTCTTC. It yields the protein CATSRGWTTNEQFF.

J is TRBJ2-1 and V is TRBV29-1, with D unclear. The CDR3 totals 12 residues. Trimming stripped 1 base from V and 6 bases from J, with 7 bases between. The germline gives CDR1 SQVTM, CDR2 ANQGSEA. The CDR3 protein is CSVEVLINEQFF. The CDR3 DNA reads TGCAGCGTTGAAGTCTTGATCAATGAGCAGTTCTTC.

The chain couples TRBV7-9 to TRBJ2-3, with D tentatively TRBD2 (6 bases). The CDR3 extends over 15 amino acids. V was pared by 3 bases and J by 7 bases, with 17 bases between. Germline V gives CDR1 SEHNR, CDR2 FQNEAQ (reference sequence). The CDR3 loop is CASSFWGDTGYTQYF. The CDR3 nucleotides are TGTGCCAGCAGCTTTTGGGGGGATACCGGTTATACGCAGTATTTT.

The rearrangement joins TRBV7-9 to TRBJ2-1; 7 nucleotides align to TRBD2. Germline V lookup: CDR1 SEHNR, CDR2 FQNEAQ (reference sequence). The CDR3 runs to 18 residues. The V and J ends lost 7 bases and 4 bases, in that order; junction bases with no gene match: 19. The CDR3 is CASNQRGGESGLYNEQFF. The DNA for the CDR3 is TGTGCCAGCAACCAACGCGGGGGAGAAAGCGGGCTTTACAATGAGCAGTTCTTC. The full variable domain, rest sourced from reference TRBV7-9 and TRBJ2-1, is DTGVSQNPRHKITKRGQNVTFRCDPISEHNRLYWYRQTLGQGPEFLTYFQNEAQLEKSRLLSDRFSAERPKGSFSTLEIQRTEQGDSAMYLCASNQRGGESGLYNEQFFGPGTRLTVL.